A selection of T cell receptor beta chains follows, all from one sample in a study of T-cell memory formation after mild COVID-19. MiXCR, applied by TCRdb to the 5' RACE reads, yields one record per CDR3 protein. The data show nearly 350,000 distinct CDR3 sequences, roughly 13% seen once. Sequencing was performed on PBMCs or a T cell subset sorted from them (not recorded which). These receptors were taken from a man aged 18 to 29 who had mild COVID-19 (a few samples of this study predate the infection). Cell type and time point are not known. The CDR3 runs from the conserved cysteine through the conserved F or W. D genes are given only for firm matches. Clone size, where shown, is once, few, many, or a class for clones that have expanded.

v_call	cdr3_length	j_call	d_call	clone_size	cdr3_aa	cdr3_nt
TRBV18	14	TRBJ1-1	TRBD1	.	CASSPGQANTEAFF	TGTGCCAGCTCACCGGGACAGGCGAACACTGAAGCTTTCTTT
TRBV5-4	15	TRBJ2-1	.	few	CASSPDSYFANEQFF	TGTGCCAGCAGTCCCGACTCTTATTTTGCCAATGAGCAGTTCTTC
TRBV27	13	TRBJ2-7	TRBD1	many	CASSVRQGYEQYF	TGTGCCAGCAGTGTGAGACAGGGTTACGAGCAGTACTTC
TRBV4-3	15	TRBJ1-6	.	.	CASSQVSGINSPLHF	TGCGCCAGCAGCCAAGTGTCCGGGATCAATTCACCCCTCCACTTT
TRBV11-1	14	TRBJ1-1	.	.	CASSNDPKRTEAFF	TGTGCCAGCAGTAACGATCCAAAGCGGACTGAAGCTTTCTTT
TRBV24-1	16	TRBJ2-2	.	few	CATSDLGTENTGELFF	TGTGCCACCAGTGATTTAGGGACTGAGAACACCGGGGAGCTGTTTTTT
TRBV9	18	TRBJ1-1	.	many	CASSVAPVGAGANTEAFF	TGTGCAAGCAGCGTAGCTCCAGTGGGGGCGGGGGCGAACACTGAAGCTTTCTTT
TRBV7-2	15	TRBJ2-3	.	many	CASIIPGDGTDTQYF	TGTGCCAGCATCATCCCGGGGGATGGCACAGATACGCAGTATTTT
TRBV6-6	14	TRBJ2-7	TRBD1	.	CASSTPDRGNEQYF	TGTGCCAGCAGTACACCGGACAGGGGAAACGAGCAGTACTTC
TRBV6-5	15	TRBJ2-2	TRBD1	few	CASSPEDRDTGELFF	TGTGCCAGCAGTCCCGAGGACAGGGACACCGGGGAGCTGTTTTTT
TRBV27	16	TRBJ2-3	TRBD2	.	CASSGGLAGALDTQYF	TGTGCCAGCAGTGGGGGACTAGCGGGGGCCCTCGATACGCAGTATTTT
TRBV4-1	15	TRBJ2-7	.	.	CASSQVVQSSYEQYF	TGCGCCAGCAGCCAAGTCGTGCAGTCATCCTACGAGCAGTACTTC
TRBV5-8	13	TRBJ2-1	.	few	CATPTGPYNEQFF	TGTGCCACGCCGACAGGACCGTACAATGAGCAGTTCTTC
TRBV5-1	15	TRBJ2-1	TRBD1	few	CASSLEQGLYNEQFF	TGCGCCAGCAGCCTAGAACAGGGGTTGTACAATGAGCAGTTCTTC
TRBV10-3	13	TRBJ2-3	.	few	CAISEDTTDTQYF	TGTGCCATCAGTGAAGACACAACAGATACGCAGTATTTT
TRBV7-2	13	TRBJ2-5	.	many	CASSRPVQETQYF	TGTGCCAGCAGCCGCCCAGTCCAAGAGACCCAGTACTTC
TRBV4-2	14	TRBJ2-7	.	few	CASSQGGTLVGQYF	TGTGCCAGCAGCCAGGGCGGGACTCTCGTCGGGCAGTACTTC
TRBV19	14	TRBJ1-1	.	.	CASSIQVGNTEAFF	TGTGCCAGTAGTATACAGGTTGGGAACACTGAAGCTTTCTTT
TRBV7-9	14	TRBJ2-2	TRBD2	.	CASSLRGYTWELFF	TGTGCCAGCAGCTTGCGGGGGTACACCTGGGAGCTGTTTTTT
TRBV2	13	TRBJ2-5	.	few	CARATTGTETQYF	TGTGCCAGAGCGACCACGGGTACGGAGACCCAGTACTTC
TRBV7-2	13	TRBJ2-5	TRBD2	many	CASSLSGGETQYF	TGTGCCAGCAGCCTATCGGGAGGGGAGACCCAGTACTTC
TRBV6-5	15	TRBJ2-3	.	.	CASSYSDRGPDTQYF	TGTGCCAGCAGTTACTCCGACCGGGGGCCAGATACGCAGTATTTT
TRBV4-1	15	TRBJ1-1	TRBD1	few	CASSRWAGGNTEAFF	TGCGCCAGCAGCCGCTGGGCAGGGGGTAACACTGAAGCTTTCTTT
TRBV4-1	17	TRBJ2-1	TRBD1	.	CASSLTYGTGIEGEQFF	TGCGCCAGCAGCCTAACCTATGGGACAGGGATTGAGGGTGAGCAGTTCTTC
TRBV20-1	14	TRBJ1-5	.	.	CSATAGVSNQPQHF	TGCAGTGCTACCGCAGGGGTAAGCAATCAGCCCCAGCATTTT
TRBV11-2	15	TRBJ1-2	TRBD1	few	CASSLAGQGIGGYTF	TGTGCCAGCAGCTTAGCGGGACAGGGGATAGGTGGCTACACCTTC
TRBV10-3	15	TRBJ1-3	TRBD1	few	CAISVDRGTGNTIYF	TGTGCCATCAGTGTTGACAGGGGGACTGGAAACACCATATATTTT
TRBV6-5	15	TRBJ1-3	TRBD1	.	CASSFTGGGGNTIYF	TGTGCCAGCAGTTTCACAGGGGGAGGAGGAAACACCATATATTTT
TRBV7-9	13	TRBJ1-2	.	few	CASSLPRRYGYTF	TGTGCCAGCAGCCTCCCTCGGCGCTATGGCTACACCTTC
TRBV7-2	14	TRBJ2-1	.	.	CASRPVGADNEQFF	TGTGCCAGCAGGCCTGTGGGGGCTGACAATGAGCAGTTCTTC
TRBV5-1	13	TRBJ2-3	.	few	CASSVFPADTQYF	TGCGCCAGCAGCGTGTTCCCAGCAGATACGCAGTATTTT
TRBV4-2	12	TRBJ2-1	.	.	CASSQDGRQEVF	TGTGCCAGCAGCCAAGACGGGCGGCAGGAAGTCTTC
TRBV9	15	TRBJ2-3	.	.	CASSPLGASTDTQYF	TGTGCCAGCAGCCCGTTAGGTGCAAGCACAGATACGCAGTATTTT
TRBV7-2	16	TRBJ2-3	TRBD2	few	CASRRAGGLSTDTQYF	TGTGCCAGCAGACGAGCGGGGGGGCTAAGCACAGATACGCAGTATTTT
TRBV6-2/TRBV6-3	19	TRBJ1-5	TRBD1	.	CASSYELLAGGLANQPQHF	TGTGCCAGCAGTTACGAACTATTGGCAGGGGGCCTTGCCAATCAGCCCCAGCATTTT
TRBV5-1	11	TRBJ2-5	.	.	CASSFDKTQYF	TGCGCCAGCAGCTTTGATAAGACCCAGTACTTC
TRBV18	13	TRBJ2-7	.	.	CASSPPTSYEQYF	TGTGCCAGCTCACCACCTACCAGTTACGAGCAGTACTTC
TRBV29-1	13	TRBJ1-1	TRBD1	.	CSARTGRGTEAFF	TGCAGCGCTCGGACAGGGCGAGGAACTGAAGCTTTCTTT
TRBV20-1	12	TRBJ2-3	.	few	CSAQTGTDTQYF	TGCAGTGCCCAGACAGGCACAGATACGCAGTATTTT
TRBV12-3/TRBV12-4	14	TRBJ1-5	.	.	CASRPQGRNQPQHF	TGTGCCAGCAGACCCCAGGGACGCAATCAGCCCCAGCATTTT
TRBV20-1	13	TRBJ1-2	.	few	CSANRGANYGYTF	TGCAGTGCTAATAGGGGAGCCAACTATGGCTACACCTTC
TRBV12-3/TRBV12-4	12	TRBJ1-1	.	many	CASSLSVGEAFF	TGTGCCAGCAGCCTGAGCGTCGGGGAAGCTTTCTTT
TRBV4-3	16	TRBJ2-7	TRBD2	few	CASSLYSGASSYEQYF	TGCGCCAGCAGCCTTTACAGCGGGGCCTCTTCCTACGAGCAGTACTTC
TRBV20-1	14	TRBJ1-5	TRBD1	.	CSARTGRPDQPQHF	TGCAGTGCGAGGACAGGGAGACCCGATCAGCCCCAGCATTTT
TRBV7-9	12	TRBJ1-5	.	.	CASSIRGGPQHF	TGTGCCAGCAGTATCAGAGGGGGGCCCCAGCATTTT
TRBV18	14	TRBJ1-2	.	.	CASSPLGGDDGYTF	TGTGCCAGCTCACCCCTCGGAGGGGACGATGGCTACACCTTC
TRBV19	15	TRBJ2-3	.	.	CASSRGRVSTDTQYF	TGTGCCAGTAGTAGGGGACGGGTGAGCACAGATACGCAGTATTTT
TRBV7-2	15	TRBJ1-6	.	many	CASRLEGSGNSPLHF	TGTGCCAGCAGGTTAGAGGGTTCTGGTAATTCACCCCTCCACTTT
TRBV28	15	TRBJ1-1	.	few	CASSLSWQGKTEAFF	TGTGCCAGCAGTTTATCTTGGCAGGGTAAAACTGAAGCTTTCTTT
TRBV5-1	14	TRBJ1-5	.	many	CASSLGTSNQPQHF	TGCGCCAGCAGCTTGGGGACATCGAATCAGCCCCAGCATTTT
TRBV4-1	14	TRBJ1-1	.	few	CASSPRAEGAEAFF	TGCGCCAGCAGCCCCCGGGCAGAAGGCGCTGAAGCTTTCTTT
TRBV2	14	TRBJ2-1	.	.	CASSELSSYNEQFF	TGTGCCAGCAGTGAGCTAAGCTCCTACAATGAGCAGTTCTTC
TRBV28	16	TRBJ2-4	.	few	CASTETRPGAKNIQYF	TGTGCCAGCACCGAAACCCGACCGGGCGCCAAAAACATTCAGTACTTC
TRBV9	15	TRBJ1-6	.	.	CASSGDRVANSPLHF	TGTGCCAGCAGCGGGGACCGGGTGGCCAATTCACCCCTCCACTTT
TRBV25-1	15	TRBJ1-5	.	few	CASSNGGVSNQPQHF	TGTGCCAGCTCCAATGGTGGGGTTAGCAATCAGCCCCAGCATTTT